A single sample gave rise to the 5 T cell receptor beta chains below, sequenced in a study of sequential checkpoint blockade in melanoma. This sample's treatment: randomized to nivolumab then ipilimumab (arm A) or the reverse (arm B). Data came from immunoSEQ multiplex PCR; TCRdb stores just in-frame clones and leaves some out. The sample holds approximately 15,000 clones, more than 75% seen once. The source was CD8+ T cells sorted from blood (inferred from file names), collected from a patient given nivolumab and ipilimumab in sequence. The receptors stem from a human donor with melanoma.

CDR3 residues: CASSQWTGGYEQYF. The CDR3 region has the DNA TGTGCCAGCAGCCAATGGACAGGGGGCTACGAGCAGTACTTC. The chain is built from TRBV4-2 and TRBJ2-7; 10 positions match TRBD1. This CDR3 has 14 residues. J lost 3 bases, V lost 2 bases, and 1 base had no gene match. Germline loops: CDR1 LGHNA, CDR2 YNFKEQ.

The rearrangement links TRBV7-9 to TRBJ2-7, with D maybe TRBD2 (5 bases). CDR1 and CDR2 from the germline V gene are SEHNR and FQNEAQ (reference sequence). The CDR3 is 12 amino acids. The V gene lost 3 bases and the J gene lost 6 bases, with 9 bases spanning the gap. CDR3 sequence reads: CASSFGETEQYF. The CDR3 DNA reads TGTGCCAGCAGCTTCGGGGAGACCGAGCAGTACTTC.

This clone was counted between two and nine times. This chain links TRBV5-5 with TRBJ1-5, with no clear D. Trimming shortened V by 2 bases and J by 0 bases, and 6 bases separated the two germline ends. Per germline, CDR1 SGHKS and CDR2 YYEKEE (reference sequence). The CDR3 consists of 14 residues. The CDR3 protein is CASSLRSSNQPQHF. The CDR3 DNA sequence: TGTGCCAGCAGCTTACGCAGTAGCAATCAGCCCCAGCATTTT.

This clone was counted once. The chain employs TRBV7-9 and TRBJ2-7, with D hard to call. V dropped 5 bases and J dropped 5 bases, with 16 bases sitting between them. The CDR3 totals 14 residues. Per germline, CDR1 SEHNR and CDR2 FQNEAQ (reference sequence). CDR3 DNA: TGTGCCAGCAGCCCAGACGGGTTTTGGAACGAGCAGTACTTC. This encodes CASSPDGFWNEQYF.

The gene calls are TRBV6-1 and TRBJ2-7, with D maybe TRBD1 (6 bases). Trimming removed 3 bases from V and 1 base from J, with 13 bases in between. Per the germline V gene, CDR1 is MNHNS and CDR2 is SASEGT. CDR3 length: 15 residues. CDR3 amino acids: CASSEGALPSYEQYF. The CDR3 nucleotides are TGTGCCAGCAGTGAGGGGGCCCTCCCGTCCTACGAGCAGTACTTC.